These T cell receptor beta chains were read from a single sample in a study of kidney transplant recipient with SARS-CoV-2 infection. A single record per CDR3 protein comes from TCRdb applying MiXCR to the reads. The data show roughly 230,000 distinct CDR3 sequences, roughly 26% seen once. The starting material was a blood sample, obtained at baseline and between days 110 and 120 from a kidney transplant recipient. The receptors were gathered from a male patient aged 25 to 39 who had COVID-19 and was a kidney transplant recipient. Some T cells may trace back to the graft donor. The CDR3 runs from the conserved cysteine through the conserved F or W. The D gene is left open where the match is weak. Some rows have no size entry. The others give once, few or many, or a class for an expanded clone.

clone size	V gene	D gene	J gene	CDR3 protein	CDR3 DNA
many	TRBV5-3	NA	TRBJ1-2	CARCGLVVRKTYGYTF	TGTGCCAGATGTGGTCTAGTGGTGAGAAAGACCTATGGCTACACCTTC
many	TRBV4-2	TRBD1	TRBJ1-1	CASVLGTVEAFF	TGTGCCAGCGTGCTTGGGACAGTTGAAGCTTTCTTT
NA	TRBV3-1	NA	TRBJ1-1	CASSDLFPTSIRTEAFF	TGTGCCAGCAGCGACCTCTTTCCCACTTCAATTCGCACTGAAGCTTTCTTT
many	TRBV19	NA	TRBJ1-6	CASSGVTAYNSPLHF	TGTGCCAGTAGTGGGGTGACAGCCTACAATTCACCCCTCCACTTT
many	TRBV2	NA	TRBJ1-3	CASRGPFGNTIYF	TGTGCCAGCAGGGGACCCTTTGGAAACACCATATATTTT
many	TRBV11-3	NA	TRBJ1-2	CASSSWDDLGKTYGYTF	TGTGCCAGCAGCTCCTGGGACGATCTCGGAAAGACCTATGGCTACACCTTC
many	TRBV7-3	NA	TRBJ2-7	CASSLDQGPYEQYF	TGTGCCAGCAGCTTAGATCAGGGGCCCTACGAGCAGTACTTC
many	TRBV5-1	TRBD2	TRBJ2-1	CASSRRTQTSGTNEQFF	TGCGCCAGCAGCCGCAGAACCCAGACTAGCGGGACCAATGAGCAGTTCTTC
NA	TRBV11-2	TRBD2	TRBJ2-3	CASSLRSSGATDTQYF	TGTGCCAGCAGCTTACGGTCTAGCGGGGCCACAGATACGCAGTATTTT
many	TRBV19	TRBD1	TRBJ1-1	CASFATGGSAAFF	TGTGCCAGTTTCGCAACAGGGGGATCGGCGGCTTTCTTT
many	TRBV5-8	NA	TRBJ2-5	CASSLGGLGNSQETQYF	TGTGCCAGCAGCTTGGGGGGGCTCGGGAACAGCCAAGAGACCCAGTACTTC
NA	TRBV9	NA	TRBJ2-3	CANSGPLTDTQYF	TGTGCCAACAGCGGCCCTCTCACAGATACGCAGTATTTT
NA	TRBV10-1	NA	TRBJ1-2	CASSRSVRSRKTCGYTF	TGCGCCAGCAGTCGATCAGTAAGATCGCGAAAGACCTGTGGCTACACCTTC
many	TRBV7-4	NA	TRBJ1-2	CASSISFSARKTYGYTF	TGTGCCAGCAGCATTAGTTTTTCAGCTCGAAAGACCTATGGCTACACCTTC
many	TRBV6-6	NA	TRBJ1-2	CASSGPGGGRKTYGYTF	TGTGCCAGCAGTGGACCCGGAGGTGGGAGAAAGACCTATGGCTACACCTTC
many	TRBV30	NA	TRBJ2-7	CAWMTGYEQYF	TGTGCCTGGATGACTGGGTACGAGCAGTACTTC
NA	TRBV7-9	NA	TRBJ2-5	CAGSLLGETQYF	TGTGCCGGCAGCTTATTGGGGGAGACCCAGTACTTC
many	TRBV6-2/TRBV6-3	NA	TRBJ2-7	CASSAQGWTAYEQYF	TGTGCCAGCAGTGCTCAAGGGTGGACGGCCTACGAGCAGTACTTC
many	TRBV24-1	NA	TRBJ1-2	CATSAGGRYGYTF	TGTGCCACCAGTGCGGGGGGCCGCTATGGCTACACCTTC
many	TRBV2	TRBD1	TRBJ1-1	CASSTLGGQTEAFF	TGTGCCAGCAGTACCCTTGGGGGACAGACCGAAGCTTTCTTT
many	TRBV11-1	NA	TRBJ1-2	CASSTFVKAGKTYGYTF	TGTGCCAGCAGCACCTTCGTTAAGGCTGGAAAGACCTATGGCTACACCTTC
many	TRBV20-1	NA	TRBJ2-7	CSAPTGREQYF	TGCAGTGCTCCAACAGGGAGGGAGCAGTACTTC
many	TRBV28	TRBD2	TRBJ2-1	CASSGGLAGINEQFF	TGTGCCAGCAGTGGTGGACTAGCGGGAATCAATGAGCAGTTCTTC
many	TRBV19	NA	TRBJ1-1	CASTRGPNTEAFF	TGTGCCAGTACAAGAGGGCCGAACACTGAAGCTTTCTTT
NA	TRBV5-6	NA	TRBJ2-3	CASSLVGGPDTQYF	TGTGCCAGCAGCTTGGTGGGGGGCCCAGATACGCAGTATTTT
many	TRBV29-1	NA	TRBJ1-2	CSVEDRTAFNYGYTF	TGCAGCGTTGAAGATCGGACAGCCTTTAACTATGGCTACACCTTC
many	TRBV8-2	NA	TRBJ1-2	CGSIVADSRKTYGYTF	TGTGGCAGTATAGTAGCTGATAGCCGAAAGACCTATGGCTACACCTTC
few	TRBV30	NA	TRBJ2-1	CAWSPQRRSYNEQFF	TGTGCCTGGAGTCCCCAGCGGCGCTCCTACAATGAGCAGTTCTTC
many	TRBV30	NA	TRBJ2-7	CAWSVRVPYEQYF	TGTGCCTGGAGTGTACGGGTCCCCTACGAGCAGTACTTC
NA	TRBV20-1	NA	TRBJ2-1	CSAFTGRTYNEQFF	TGCAGTGCTTTTACAGGGCGGACCTACAATGAGCAGTTCTTC
many	TRBV7-6	NA	TRBJ1-2	CASSGGPESRKTYGYTF	TGTGCCAGCAGCGGGGGTCCTGAATCTCGAAAGACCTATGGCTACACCTTC
many	TRBV10-3	TRBD1	TRBJ1-2	CAISHTGQERGYTF	TGTGCCATCAGTCACACGGGACAGGAGAGGGGCTACACCTTC
NA	TRBV20-1	TRBD1	TRBJ1-1	CSASQTGLNTEAFF	TGCAGTGCTAGTCAGACAGGGTTAAACACTGAAGCTTTCTTT
many	TRBV3-1	NA	TRBJ2-5	CASSNASPISFSETQYF	TGTGCCAGCAGCAACGCTTCTCCCATTTCTTTCTCTGAGACCCAGTACTTC
many	TRBV6-2/TRBV6-3	NA	TRBJ2-5	CASSYSGPDFQETQYF	TGTGCCAGCAGTTACTCGGGGCCGGATTTTCAAGAGACCCAGTACTTC
NA	TRBV27	NA	TRBJ1-2	CASSLTGPGRKTYGYTF	TGTGCCAGCAGTCTGACCGGTCCTGGCCGAAAGACCTATGGCTACACCTTC
many	TRBV15	NA	TRBJ1-5	CATSNFIDQPQHF	TGTGCCACCAGCAACTTCATAGATCAGCCCCAGCATTTT